This is a list of T cell receptor beta chains from one sample in a study of T-cell memory formation after mild COVID-19. Via MiXCR, TCRdb re-called the 5' RACE reads, giving one row per CDR3 protein. The repertoire includes about 390,000 distinct CDR3 sequences, roughly 15% of them detected once, and 20% to 25% sits in the top ten. The specimen sequenced was PBMCs or a T cell subset sorted from them (not recorded which). The source is a man aged 18 to 29 who had mild COVID-19 (a few samples of this study predate the infection). Cell type and time point are not known. CDR3s include the opening cysteine and the closing phenylalanine or tryptophan. The D gene is left open where the match is weak. Clone size is shown for a subset of rows, as once, few, many or a class of expanded clone.

TRBJ1-1,TRBV7-8,NA,TRBD1,CASSLVGTGNTEAFF,TGTGCCAGCAGCTTAGTAGGGACAGGGAACACTGAAGCTTTCTTT
TRBJ2-1,TRBV11-3,many,TRBD2,CASSLSGTSGGEQFF,TGTGCCAGCAGCTTATCCGGGACTAGCGGGGGTGAGCAGTTCTTC
TRBJ2-5,TRBV7-2,NA,TRBD2,CASSPGAGGVETQYF,TGTGCCAGCAGCCCAGGAGCGGGGGGGGTGGAGACCCAGTACTTC
TRBJ2-3,TRBV7-6,NA,TRBD1,CASSLRTGGVTDTQYF,TGTGCCAGCAGCTTAAGGACAGGGGGCGTCACAGATACGCAGTATTTT
TRBJ2-3,TRBV5-1,few,NA,CASSLFGNTDTQYF,TGCGCCAGCAGCTTGTTTGGCAACACAGATACGCAGTATTTT
TRBJ1-1,TRBV9,few,NA,CASSVSSFRGTEAFF,TGTGCCAGCAGCGTATCTTCCTTTAGGGGCACTGAAGCTTTCTTT
TRBJ2-7,TRBV7-2,few,TRBD1,CASSLPRDRVSYEQYF,TGTGCCAGCAGCTTACCCCGGGACAGGGTCTCCTACGAGCAGTACTTC
TRBJ1-2,TRBV20-1,many,NA,CSARVVANYGYTF,TGCAGTGCTAGAGTGGTGGCTAACTATGGCTACACCTTC
TRBJ2-3,TRBV20-1,few,TRBD2,CSARGLAVSTDTQYF,TGCAGTGCTAGGGGACTAGCGGTTAGCACAGATACGCAGTATTTT
TRBJ1-2,TRBV7-9,few,NA,CASSLSGVNYGYTF,TGTGCCAGCAGCCTCAGCGGAGTAAACTATGGCTACACCTTC
TRBJ1-4,TRBV12-3/TRBV12-4,few,NA,CASSSQGTREKLFF,TGTGCCAGCAGTTCCCAAGGGACGAGGGAAAAACTGTTTTTT
TRBJ2-2,TRBV7-9,NA,NA,CASSHWSKNTGELFF,TGTGCCAGCAGCCACTGGAGTAAGAACACCGGGGAGCTGTTTTTT
TRBJ1-2,TRBV7-2,few,TRBD1,CASLPRRGPRGYTF,TGTGCCAGCCTTCCCCGCAGGGGGCCTCGAGGCTACACCTTC
TRBJ1-5,TRBV9,NA,NA,CASSVEANQPQHF,TGTGCCAGCAGCGTAGAGGCTAATCAGCCCCAGCATTTT
TRBJ1-1,TRBV4-3,NA,NA,CASSQETVWNTEAFF,TGCGCCAGCAGCCAAGAGACGGTCTGGAACACTGAAGCTTTCTTT
TRBJ2-3,TRBV5-1,few,TRBD1,CASSLATGRTDTQYF,TGCGCCAGCAGCTTGGCGACAGGGCGCACAGATACGCAGTATTTT
TRBJ2-2,TRBV7-3,few,NA,CASSPNQGPLGGELFF,TGTGCCAGCAGCCCCAATCAGGGCCCTTTGGGCGGGGAGCTGTTTTTT
TRBJ1-5,TRBV20-1,many,NA,CSARPPGRVDQPQHF,TGCAGTGCTAGACCTCCGGGACGGGTTGATCAGCCCCAGCATTTT
TRBJ2-1,TRBV10-3,few,NA,CAISEAGSRNEQFF,TGTGCCATCAGTGAAGCTGGGTCGCGGAATGAGCAGTTCTTC
TRBJ2-2,TRBV5-1,NA,TRBD1,CASSLDSPGTGIDTGELFF,TGCGCCAGCAGCTTGGATAGTCCCGGGACAGGGATCGACACCGGGGAGCTGTTTTTT
TRBJ2-1,TRBV13,few,TRBD2,CASSLDLAANEQFF,TGTGCCAGCAGCTTAGACCTAGCGGCCAATGAGCAGTTCTTC
TRBJ1-2,TRBV24-1,many,TRBD1,CATSPGDRDYGYTF,TGTGCCACCAGCCCTGGGGACAGGGACTATGGCTACACCTTC
TRBJ1-1,TRBV7-2,NA,TRBD1,CASGLIGGRVSAEAFF,TGTGCCAGCGGTCTGATAGGGGGCCGGGTGAGTGCTGAAGCTTTCTTT
TRBJ1-2,TRBV29-1,NA,NA,CSVERPPRGSGYTF,TGCAGCGTTGAACGGCCGCCCAGGGGATCGGGCTACACCTTC
TRBJ2-2,TRBV4-3,NA,NA,CASSPSGPKNTGELFF,TGCGCCAGCAGCCCCAGCGGACCGAAGAACACCGGGGAGCTGTTTTTT
TRBJ1-3,TRBV19,NA,NA,CASAPRGSGNTIYF,TGTGCCAGCGCCCCACGGGGGTCCGGAAACACCATATATTTT
TRBJ1-2,TRBV3-1,NA,NA,CASSQGLTGDTF,TGTGCCAGCAGCCAAGGGTTGACCGGTGACACCTTC
TRBJ2-3,TRBV24-1,NA,NA,CATSDRGRSDTQYF,TGTGCCACCAGTGATCGCGGACGTTCGGATACGCAGTATTTT